Given below is one T cell receptor (beta chain) in context. Its antigen remains unidentified. One base away there is no much larger clone; base qualities are not given. The donors belonged to the validation cohort of 120 subjects, which was separate from the 666-subject first cohort. At the junction V is shortened by 7 bases and J by 4 bases, with 17 bases in between. Reading from cysteine to phenylalanine, the CDR3 counts 15 amino acids. The CDR3 DNA has 45 bases and is translated from base 1. CDR1 and CDR2, per the germline V gene, are MNHEY and SVGAGI. The sample belongs to a study of cytomegalovirus exposure and HLA in healthy donors (dated by TCRdb to about 2017). Context from the whole study: According to a later analysis, one platform produced both the 110 or so validation repertoires and the 620 or so repertoires of the first cohort. The study aimed to test whether signatures of past pathogen exposure could be identified by cataloging public T cell receptors. Besides the first cohort of approximately 670 subjects, a separate validation cohort made up of 120 different subjects was used. To predict cytomegalovirus infection status, the study brought together high-throughput TCR immunosequencing, statistical association of individual TCRs with disease status, and machine learning. Results and caveats for the whole study, not just this receptor: The authors suggested that the approach could potentially be extended to other disease states and immunological phenotypes. In a later analysis, TCRs clustered in the first cohort were found to also tend to co-occur in the 100 to 150 validation repertoires, with roughly 93% of cluster scores above 0. While some public TCRs were present in many individuals, most TCR sequences turned up only very rarely across donors. Cytomegalovirus status was reported to be diagnosed by the classifier with high specificity and sensitivity in both the original and validation cohorts. A later analysis lacked HLA typing for the validation cohort, so it scored co-occurrence in that cohort across all 110 or so repertoires. A few of the identified cytomegalovirus-associated TCR beta chains were confirmed in vitro to be specific for cytomegalovirus antigens. In the study, about 150 TCR beta chains were listed as associated with cytomegalovirus.

Library preparation was by the immunoSEQ multiplex PCR assay. The authors' pipeline ran thus. A statistical classification framework was built for diagnosing cytomegalovirus status from the catalog of TCR beta chain sequences. TCRdb limited this immuneACCESS table to in-frame rearrangements with V and J called. A share of clones is missing; checked studies link under half to unresolved V genes, and the rest is unexplained. Clone size and V and J calls were adopted from that table, with D and trimming inferred from the DNA. The sample has around 150,000 clones on record, around 96% of them singletons. Of the sample, around 0.9% is held by the ten largest clones.

Source material: PBMCs. Here the chain combines TRBV6-5 and TRBJ2-1, with a weak D call of TRBD2 (5 bases match). This clonotype was sampled from a woman younger than 30 in good health and CMV-seronegative. The bases read TGTGCCAGCAAACCCCAAGGGAGATTATACAATGAGCAGTTCTTC. Its protein reads: CASKPQGRLYNEQFF.